This T cell receptor beta chain was captured by sequencing in a study of T-cell memory formation after mild COVID-19. This CDR3 has 15 amino acids. V shed 7 bases and J shed 6 bases, with 22 bases lying between them. Germline loops: CDR1 SGHDT, CDR2 YYEEEE. The study, taken as a whole, reports: For contracting clones, CD4+ ones sat mainly in CM and EM, CD8+ in EMRA. Contracting clones from day 15 to 85 showed balanced CD4/CD8; later expanders favored CD4+.

Turning to this clonotype: Its antigen is currently unknown.

MiXCR was run by TCRdb on the 5' RACE reads, yielding one entry per CDR3 protein. The sample consists of 300,000 to 350,000 distinct CDR3 sequences, over 10% of them appearing once. The chain is built from TRBV5-6 and TRBJ1-1; D perhaps matches TRBD1 (5 bases). This sequence was found in a man younger than 30 who had mild COVID-19 (a few samples of this study predate the infection). Cell type and time point are not known. Material for sequencing was PBMCs or a T cell subset sorted from them (not recorded which). CDR3 sequence (DNA): TGTGCCAGCTTGGAAGGGTACGGGACGCCGGCTGAAGCTTTCTTT. Its translation: CASLEGYGTPAEAFF.